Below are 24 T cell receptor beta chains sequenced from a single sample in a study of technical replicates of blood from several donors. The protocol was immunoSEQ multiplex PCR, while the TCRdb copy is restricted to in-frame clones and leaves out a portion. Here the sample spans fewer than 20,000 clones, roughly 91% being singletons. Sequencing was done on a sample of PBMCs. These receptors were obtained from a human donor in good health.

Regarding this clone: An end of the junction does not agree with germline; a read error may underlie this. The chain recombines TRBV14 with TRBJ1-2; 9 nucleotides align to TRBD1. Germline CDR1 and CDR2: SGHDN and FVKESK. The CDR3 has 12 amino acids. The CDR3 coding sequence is TGTGCCAGCAGCAGCTCGGGGACAGGGCTGTCCTTC. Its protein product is CASSSSGTGLSF.

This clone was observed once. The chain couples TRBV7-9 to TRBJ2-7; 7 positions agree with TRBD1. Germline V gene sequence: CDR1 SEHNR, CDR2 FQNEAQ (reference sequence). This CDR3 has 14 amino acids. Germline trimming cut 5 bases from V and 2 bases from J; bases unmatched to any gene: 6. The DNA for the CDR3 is TGTGCCAGCAGCCCTGACAGGGTCACCTACGAGCAGTACTTC. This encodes CASSPDRVTYEQYF. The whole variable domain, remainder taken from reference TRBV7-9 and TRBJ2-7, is DTGVSQNPRHKITKRGQNVTFRCDPISEHNRLYWYRQTLGQGPEFLTYFQNEAQLEKSRLLSDRFSAERPKGSFSTLEIQRTEQGDSAMYLCASSPDRVTYEQYFGPGTRLTVT.

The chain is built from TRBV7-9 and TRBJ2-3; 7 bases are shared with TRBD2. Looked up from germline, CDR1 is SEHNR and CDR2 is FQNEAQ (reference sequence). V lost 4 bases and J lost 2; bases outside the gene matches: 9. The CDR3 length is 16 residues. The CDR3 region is CASSSLAEGTTDTQYF. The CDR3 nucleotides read TGTGCCAGCAGCTCGCTAGCGGAGGGGACCACAGATACGCAGTATTTT. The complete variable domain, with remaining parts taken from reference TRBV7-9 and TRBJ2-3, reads DTGVSQNPRHKITKRGQNVTFRCDPISEHNRLYWYRQTLGQGPEFLTYFQNEAQLEKSRLLSDRFSAERPKGSFSTLEIQRTEQGDSAMYLCASSSLAEGTTDTQYFGPGTRLTVL.

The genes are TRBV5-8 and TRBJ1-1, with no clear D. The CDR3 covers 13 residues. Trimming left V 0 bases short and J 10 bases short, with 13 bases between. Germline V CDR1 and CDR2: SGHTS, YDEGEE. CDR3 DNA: TGTGCCAGCAGCTTGGGATGGGGAGCTGGAGCTTTCTTT. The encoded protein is CASSLGWGAGAFF. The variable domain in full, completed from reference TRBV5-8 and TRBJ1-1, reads EAGVTQSPTHLIKTRGQQATLRCSPISGHTSVYWYQQALGLGLQFLLWYDEGEERNRGNFPPRFSGRQFPNYSSELNVNALELEDSALYLCASSLGWGAGAFFGQGTRLTVV.

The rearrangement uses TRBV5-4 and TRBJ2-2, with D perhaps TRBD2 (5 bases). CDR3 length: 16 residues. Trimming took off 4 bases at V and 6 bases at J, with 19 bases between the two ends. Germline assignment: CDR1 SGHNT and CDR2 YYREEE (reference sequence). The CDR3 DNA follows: TGTGCCAGCAGCGCAACCGAAGGGAGTCGGTCCGGGGAGCTGTTTTTT. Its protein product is CASSATEGSRSGELFF.

In nucleotides, the CDR3 is TGTGCCAGCAGTCCGGGACTAGCGAACTCCTACAATGAGCAGTTCTTC. As protein: CASSPGLANSYNEQFF. The chain carries TRBV6-6 and TRBJ2-1; 10 bases agree with TRBD2. J gave up 0 bases and V 5 bases, and 4 bases lay outside the gene matches. CDR1 and CDR2 (germline): MNHNY, SVGAGI (reference sequence). This CDR3 has 16 residues.

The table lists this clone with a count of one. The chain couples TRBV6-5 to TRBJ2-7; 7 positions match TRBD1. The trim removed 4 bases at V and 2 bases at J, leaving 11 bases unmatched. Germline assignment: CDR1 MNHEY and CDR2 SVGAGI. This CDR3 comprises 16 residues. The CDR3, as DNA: TGTGCCAGCAGTTCCCTCCGGGACAGAATAACCTACGAGCAGTACTTC. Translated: CASSSLRDRITYEQYF.

CDR3 coding DNA: TGTGCCAGCTCACCACCGGCGGGAGTCCAAACTGAAGCTTTCTTT. Amino acids: CASSPPAGVQTEAFF. The V and J genes are TRBV18 and TRBJ1-1; D ambiguous. The CDR3 is 15 amino acids. Germline assignment: CDR1 KGHSH and CDR2 LQKENI. Trimming removed 0 bases at V and 5 bases at J, with 13 bases between.

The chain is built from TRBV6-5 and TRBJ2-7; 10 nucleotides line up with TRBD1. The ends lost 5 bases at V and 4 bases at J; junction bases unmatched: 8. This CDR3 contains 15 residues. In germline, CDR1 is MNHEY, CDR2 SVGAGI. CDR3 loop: CASSPIRDRGYEQYF. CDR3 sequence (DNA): TGTGCCAGCAGTCCTATCCGGGACAGGGGTTACGAGCAGTACTTC.

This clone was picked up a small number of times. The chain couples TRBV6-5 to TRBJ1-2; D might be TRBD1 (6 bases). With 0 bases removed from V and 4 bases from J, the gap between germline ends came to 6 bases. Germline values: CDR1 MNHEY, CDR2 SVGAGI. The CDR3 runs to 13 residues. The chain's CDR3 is CASSYSGGYGYTF. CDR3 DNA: TGTGCCAGCAGTTACTCAGGGGGCTATGGCTACACCTTC.

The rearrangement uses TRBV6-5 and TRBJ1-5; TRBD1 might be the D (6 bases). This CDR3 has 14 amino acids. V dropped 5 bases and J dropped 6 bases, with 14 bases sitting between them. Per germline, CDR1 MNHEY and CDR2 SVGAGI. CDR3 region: CASSGAQGAQPQHF. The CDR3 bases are TGTGCCAGCAGTGGTGCACAGGGTGCTCAGCCCCAGCATTTT.

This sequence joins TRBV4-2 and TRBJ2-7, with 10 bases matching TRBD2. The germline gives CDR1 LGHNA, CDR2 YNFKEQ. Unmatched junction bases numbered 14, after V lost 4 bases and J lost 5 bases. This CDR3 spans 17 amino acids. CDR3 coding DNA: TGTGCCAGCAGCCGCGGAGCGGGAGGGCCATTAGGTCACGAGCAGTACTTC. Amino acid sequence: CASSRGAGGPLGHEQYF.

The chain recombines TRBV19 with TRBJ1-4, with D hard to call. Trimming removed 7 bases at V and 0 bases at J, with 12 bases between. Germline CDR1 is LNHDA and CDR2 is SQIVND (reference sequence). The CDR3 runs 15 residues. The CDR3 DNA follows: TGTGCCAGTACGAGAGGGTCGGCAACTAATGAAAAACTGTTTTTT. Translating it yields CASTRGSATNEKLFF.

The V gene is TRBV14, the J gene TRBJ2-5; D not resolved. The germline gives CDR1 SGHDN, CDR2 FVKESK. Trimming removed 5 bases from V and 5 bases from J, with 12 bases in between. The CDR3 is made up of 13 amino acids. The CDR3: CASSGTPRETQYF. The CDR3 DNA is TGTGCCAGCAGCGGTACCCCGAGGGAGACCCAGTACTTC. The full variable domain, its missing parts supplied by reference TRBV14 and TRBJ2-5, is EAGVTQFPSHSVIEKGQTVTLRCDPISGHDNLYWYRRVMGKEIKFLLHFVKESKQDESGMPNNRFLAERTGGTYSTLKVQPAELEDSGVYFCASSGTPRETQYFGPGTRLLVL.

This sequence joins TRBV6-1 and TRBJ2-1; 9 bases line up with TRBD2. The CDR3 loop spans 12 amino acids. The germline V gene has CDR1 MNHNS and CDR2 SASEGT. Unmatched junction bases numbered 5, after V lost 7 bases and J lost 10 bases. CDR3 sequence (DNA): TGTGCCAGCACCGAACTAGCGGGCGAGCAGTTCTTC. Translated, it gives CASTELAGEQFF.

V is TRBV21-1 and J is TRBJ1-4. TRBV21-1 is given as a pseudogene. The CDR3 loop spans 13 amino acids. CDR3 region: CASNPFGNEKLFF. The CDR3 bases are TGTGCCAGCAACCCCTTCGGTAATGAAAAACTGTTTTTT.

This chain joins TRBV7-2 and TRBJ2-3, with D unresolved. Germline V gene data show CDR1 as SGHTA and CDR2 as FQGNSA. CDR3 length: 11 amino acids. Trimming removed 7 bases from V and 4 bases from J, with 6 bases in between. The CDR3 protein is CASTPADTQYF. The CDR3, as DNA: TGTGCCAGCACCCCCGCAGATACGCAGTATTTT. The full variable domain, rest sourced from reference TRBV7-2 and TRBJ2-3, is GAGVSQSPSNKVTEKGKDVELRCDPISGHTALYWYRQSLGQGLEFLIYFQGNSAPDKSGLPSDRFSAERTGGSVSTLTIQRTQQEDSAVYLCASTPADTQYFGPGTRLTVL.

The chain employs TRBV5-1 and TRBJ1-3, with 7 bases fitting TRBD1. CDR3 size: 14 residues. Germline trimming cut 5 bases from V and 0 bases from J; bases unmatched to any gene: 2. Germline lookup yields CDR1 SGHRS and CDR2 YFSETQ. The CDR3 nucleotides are TGCGCCAGCAGGGGACAGCCCTCTGGAAACACCATATATTTT. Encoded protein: CASRGQPSGNTIYF.

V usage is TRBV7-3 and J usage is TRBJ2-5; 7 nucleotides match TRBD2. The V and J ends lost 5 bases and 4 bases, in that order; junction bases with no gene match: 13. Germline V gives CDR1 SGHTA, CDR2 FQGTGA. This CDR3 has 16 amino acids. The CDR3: CASSVGDYPLGETQYF. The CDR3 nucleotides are TGTGCCAGCAGCGTCGGGGACTACCCCTTGGGAGAGACCCAGTACTTC.

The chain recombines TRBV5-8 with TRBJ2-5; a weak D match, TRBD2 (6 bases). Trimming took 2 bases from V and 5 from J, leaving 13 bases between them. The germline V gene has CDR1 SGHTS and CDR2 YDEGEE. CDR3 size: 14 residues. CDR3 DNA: TGTGCCAGCAGCTTTTGGGGAGGTTCTGAGACCCAGTACTTC. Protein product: CASSFWGGSETQYF.

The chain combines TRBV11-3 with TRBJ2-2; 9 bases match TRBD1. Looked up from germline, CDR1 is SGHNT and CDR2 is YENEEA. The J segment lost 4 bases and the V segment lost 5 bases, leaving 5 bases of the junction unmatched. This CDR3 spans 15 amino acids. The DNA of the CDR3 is TGTGCCAGCAGCAAGGGACAGGGCGCCACCGGGGAGCTGTTTTTT. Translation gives CASSKGQGATGELFF.

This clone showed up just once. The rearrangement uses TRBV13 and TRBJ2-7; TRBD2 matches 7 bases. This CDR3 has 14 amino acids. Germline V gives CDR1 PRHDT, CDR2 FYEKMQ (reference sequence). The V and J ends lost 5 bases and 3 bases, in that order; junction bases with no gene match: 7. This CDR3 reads CASSITSGGYEQYF. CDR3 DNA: TGTGCCAGCAGCATAACTTCGGGGGGCTACGAGCAGTACTTC.

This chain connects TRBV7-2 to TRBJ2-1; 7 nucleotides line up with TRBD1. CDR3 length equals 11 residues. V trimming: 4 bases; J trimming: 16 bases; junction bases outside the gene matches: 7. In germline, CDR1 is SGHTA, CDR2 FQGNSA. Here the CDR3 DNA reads TGTGCCAGCAGCTCGGACAGGTTAGGCTTCTTC. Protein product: CASSSDRLGFF.

CDR3 in amino acids: CSVENLAGLYEQYF. CDR3 DNA sequence: TGCAGCGTTGAGAATCTAGCGGGACTCTACGAGCAGTACTTC. This chain uses TRBV29-1 with TRBJ2-7; 9 bases match TRBD2. Germline CDR1 is SQVTM and CDR2 is ANQGSEA. The junction had 6 bases not matched to a gene; V was cut back by 3 bases and J by 3 bases. The CDR3 is made up of 14 amino acids.